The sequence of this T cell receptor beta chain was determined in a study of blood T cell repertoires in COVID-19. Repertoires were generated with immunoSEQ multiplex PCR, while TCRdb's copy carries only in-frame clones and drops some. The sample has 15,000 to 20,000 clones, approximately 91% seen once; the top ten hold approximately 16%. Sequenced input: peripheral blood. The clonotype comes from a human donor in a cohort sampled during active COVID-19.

The CDR3 DNA is TGTGCCAGCAGCTTAGCACAGGGGATCACAGATACGCAGTATTTT. This codes for CASSLAQGITDTQYF. V gene TRBV7-6 combines with J gene TRBJ2-3; TRBD1 aligns across 7 bases. V shed 0 bases and J 2 bases; nucleotides not matched to a gene: 2. This CDR3 comprises 15 residues. Germline-derived CDR1 and CDR2 are SGHVS and FNYEAQ.